This TCR beta chain is from a study of a mutant IDH1 vaccine in newly diagnosed glioma. The repertoire was sequenced with immunoSEQ multiplex PCR; TCRdb's copy has only in-frame clones and lacks some. The sample comprises 75,000 to 85,000 clones, roughly nine tenths of which are singletons, and about 0.6% rests with the top ten. This clone was seen only once. The antigen is not known. Per the germline V gene, CDR1 is MNHNY and CDR2 is SVGAGI (reference sequence). The CDR3 is 15 amino acids. The junction had 6 bases not matched to a gene; V was cut back by 0 bases and J by 8 bases. Time point specified: week 5, during vaccination. Alongside topical imiquimod, each dose of vaccine comprised 300 ug of mutant IDH1 20-mer peptide.

This TCR was recovered from a woman between 45 and 60 years old with glioma. This chain uses TRBV6-6 with TRBJ1-4, with TRBD1 identical over 7 bases. The material sequenced was PBMCs, taken from a glioma patient whose treatment included an IDH1 peptide vaccine. The CDR3: CASSYSAGGGEKLFF. The CDR3 DNA follows: TGTGCCAGCAGTTACTCCGCAGGGGGGGGAGAAAAACTGTTTTTT.